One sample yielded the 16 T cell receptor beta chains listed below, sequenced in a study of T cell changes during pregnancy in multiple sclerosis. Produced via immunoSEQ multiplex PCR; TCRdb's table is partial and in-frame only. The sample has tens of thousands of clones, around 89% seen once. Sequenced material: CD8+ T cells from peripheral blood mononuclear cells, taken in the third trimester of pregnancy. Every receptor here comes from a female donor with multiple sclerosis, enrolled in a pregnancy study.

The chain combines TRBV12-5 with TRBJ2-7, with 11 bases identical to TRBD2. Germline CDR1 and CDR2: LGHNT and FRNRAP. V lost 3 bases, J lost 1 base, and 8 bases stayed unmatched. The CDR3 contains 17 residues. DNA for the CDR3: TGTGCTAGTGGTTTCATATTGACTAGCGGGACTTCCTACGAGCAGTACTTC. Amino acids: CASGFILTSGTSYEQYF. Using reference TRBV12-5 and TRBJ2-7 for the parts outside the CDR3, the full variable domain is DARVTQTPRHKVTEMGQEVTMRCQPILGHNTVFWYRQTMMQGLELLAYFRNRAPLDDSGMPKDRFSAEMPDATLATLKIQPSEPRDSAVYFCASGFILTSGTSYEQYFGPGTRLTVT.

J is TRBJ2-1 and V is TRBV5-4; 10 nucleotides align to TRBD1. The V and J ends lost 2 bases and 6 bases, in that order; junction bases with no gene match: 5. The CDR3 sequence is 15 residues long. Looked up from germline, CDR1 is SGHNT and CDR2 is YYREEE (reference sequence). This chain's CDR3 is CASSFWTGGGNEQFF. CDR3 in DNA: TGTGCCAGCAGCTTTTGGACAGGGGGTGGCAATGAGCAGTTCTTC.

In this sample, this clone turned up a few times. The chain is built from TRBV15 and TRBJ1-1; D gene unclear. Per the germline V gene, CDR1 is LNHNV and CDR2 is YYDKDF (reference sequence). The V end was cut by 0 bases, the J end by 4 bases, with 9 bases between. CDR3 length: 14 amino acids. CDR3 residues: CATSRDRESTEAFF. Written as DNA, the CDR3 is TGTGCCACCAGCAGAGATCGGGAGAGCACTGAAGCTTTCTTT. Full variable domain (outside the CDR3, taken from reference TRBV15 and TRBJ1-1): DAMVIQNPRYQVTQFGKPVTLSCSQTLNHNVMYWYQQKSSQAPKLLFHYYDKDFNNEADTPDNFQSRRPNTSFCFLDIRSPGLGDTAMYLCATSRDRESTEAFFGQGTRLTVV.

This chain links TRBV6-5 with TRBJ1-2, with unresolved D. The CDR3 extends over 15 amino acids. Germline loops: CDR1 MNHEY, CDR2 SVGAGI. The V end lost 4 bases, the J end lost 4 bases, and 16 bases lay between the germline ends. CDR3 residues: CASSWTASEGYGYTF. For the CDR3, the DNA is TGTGCCAGCAGTTGGACCGCCTCGGAGGGCTATGGCTACACCTTC.

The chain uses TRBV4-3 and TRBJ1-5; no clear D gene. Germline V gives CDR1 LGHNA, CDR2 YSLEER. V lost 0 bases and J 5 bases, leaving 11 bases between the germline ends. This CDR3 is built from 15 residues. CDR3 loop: CASSQDGNRYQPQHF. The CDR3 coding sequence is TGCGCCAGCAGCCAAGACGGCAACAGATATCAGCCCCAGCATTTT.

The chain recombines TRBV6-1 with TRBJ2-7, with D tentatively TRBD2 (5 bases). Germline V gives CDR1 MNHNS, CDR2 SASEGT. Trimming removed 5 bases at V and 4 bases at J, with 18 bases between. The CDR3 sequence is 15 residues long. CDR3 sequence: CASSPGGASTYEQYF. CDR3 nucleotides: TGTGCCAGCAGTCCAGGAGGAGCCAGTACGTACGAGCAGTACTTC.

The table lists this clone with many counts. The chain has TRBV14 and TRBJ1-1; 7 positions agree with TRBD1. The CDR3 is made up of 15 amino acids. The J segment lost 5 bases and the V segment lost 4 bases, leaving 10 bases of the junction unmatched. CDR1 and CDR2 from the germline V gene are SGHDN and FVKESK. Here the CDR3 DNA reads TGTGCCAGCAGCCTAGCAAGGACAGGCCAAACTGAAGCTTTCTTT. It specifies CASSLARTGQTEAFF.

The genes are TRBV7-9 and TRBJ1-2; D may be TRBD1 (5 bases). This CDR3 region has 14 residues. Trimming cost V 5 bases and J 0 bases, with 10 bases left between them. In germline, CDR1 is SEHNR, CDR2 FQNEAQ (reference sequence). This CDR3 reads CASSPTGTNYGYTF. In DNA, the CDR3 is TGTGCCAGCAGCCCTACAGGTACTAACTATGGCTACACCTTC.

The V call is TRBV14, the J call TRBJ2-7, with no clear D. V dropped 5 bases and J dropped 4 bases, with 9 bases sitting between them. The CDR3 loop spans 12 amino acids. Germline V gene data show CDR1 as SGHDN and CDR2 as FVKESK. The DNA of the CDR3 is TGTGCCAGCAGCGGAGACGGATACGAGCAGTACTTC. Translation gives CASSGDGYEQYF.

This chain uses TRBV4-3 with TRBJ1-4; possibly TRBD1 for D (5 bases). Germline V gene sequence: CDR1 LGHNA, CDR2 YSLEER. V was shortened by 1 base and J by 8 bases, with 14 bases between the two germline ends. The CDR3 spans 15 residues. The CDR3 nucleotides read TGCGCCAGCAGCCAAGGTTTAGGGGTGGACGAAAAACTGTTTTTT. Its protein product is CASSQGLGVDEKLFF.

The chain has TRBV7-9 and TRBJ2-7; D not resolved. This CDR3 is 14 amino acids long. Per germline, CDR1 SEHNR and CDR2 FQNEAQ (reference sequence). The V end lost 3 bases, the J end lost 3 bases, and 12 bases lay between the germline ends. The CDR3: CASSFDQAYYEQYF. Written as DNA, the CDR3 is TGTGCCAGCAGCTTTGATCAGGCCTACTACGAGCAGTACTTC. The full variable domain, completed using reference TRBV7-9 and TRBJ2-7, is DTGVSQNPRHKITKRGQNVTFRCDPISEHNRLYWYRQTLGQGPEFLTYFQNEAQLEKSRLLSDRFSAERPKGSFSTLEIQRTEQGDSAMYLCASSFDQAYYEQYFGPGTRLTVT.

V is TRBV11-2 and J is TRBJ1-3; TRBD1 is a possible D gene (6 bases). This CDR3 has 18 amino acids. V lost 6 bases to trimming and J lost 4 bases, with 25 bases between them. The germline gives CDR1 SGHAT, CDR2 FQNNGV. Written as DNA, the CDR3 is TGTGCCAGCAGTCAAAACCCGATAACAGGGCGCGGAGGAAACACCATATATTTT. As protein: CASSQNPITGRGGNTIYF.

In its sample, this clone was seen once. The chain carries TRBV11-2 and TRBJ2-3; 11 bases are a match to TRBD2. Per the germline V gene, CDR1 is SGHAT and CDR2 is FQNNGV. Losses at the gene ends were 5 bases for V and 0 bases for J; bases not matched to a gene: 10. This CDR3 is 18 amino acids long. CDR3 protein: CASSLGTSGGGSTDTQYF. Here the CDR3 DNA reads TGTGCCAGCAGCCTAGGGACTAGCGGAGGGGGCAGCACAGATACGCAGTATTTT.

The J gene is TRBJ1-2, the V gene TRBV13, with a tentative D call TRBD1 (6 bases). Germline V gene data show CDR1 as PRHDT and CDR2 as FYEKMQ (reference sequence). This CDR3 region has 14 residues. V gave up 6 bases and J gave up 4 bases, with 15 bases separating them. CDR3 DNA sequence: TGTGCCAGCAGTCCCGTCCTGGGGGCCTATGGCTACACCTTC. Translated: CASSPVLGAYGYTF.

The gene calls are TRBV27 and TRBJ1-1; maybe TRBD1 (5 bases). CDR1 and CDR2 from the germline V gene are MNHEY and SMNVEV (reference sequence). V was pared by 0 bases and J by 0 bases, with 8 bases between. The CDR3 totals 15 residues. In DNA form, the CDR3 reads TGTGCCAGCAGTTTATCTGGGGCTATGAACACTGAAGCTTTCTTT. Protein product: CASSLSGAMNTEAFF.

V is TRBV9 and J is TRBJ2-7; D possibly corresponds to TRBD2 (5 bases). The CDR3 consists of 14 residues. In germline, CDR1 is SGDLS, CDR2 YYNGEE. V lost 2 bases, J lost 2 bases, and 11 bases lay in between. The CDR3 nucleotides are TGTGCCAGCAGCGTTGGCGGGTCTACCTACGAGCAGTACTTC. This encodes CASSVGGSTYEQYF.